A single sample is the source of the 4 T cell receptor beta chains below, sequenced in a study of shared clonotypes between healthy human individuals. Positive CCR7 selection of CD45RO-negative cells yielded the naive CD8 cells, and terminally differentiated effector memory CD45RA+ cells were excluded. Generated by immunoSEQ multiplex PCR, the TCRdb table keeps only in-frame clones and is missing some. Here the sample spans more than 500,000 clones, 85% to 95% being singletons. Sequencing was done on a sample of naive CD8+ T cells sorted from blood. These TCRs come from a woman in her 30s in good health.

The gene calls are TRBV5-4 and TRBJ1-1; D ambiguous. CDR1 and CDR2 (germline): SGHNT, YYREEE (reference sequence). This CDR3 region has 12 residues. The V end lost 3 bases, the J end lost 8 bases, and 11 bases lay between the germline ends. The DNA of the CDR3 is TGTGCCAGCAGCTCCCCGGCACAGGAAGCTTTCTTT. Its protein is CASSSPAQEAFF.

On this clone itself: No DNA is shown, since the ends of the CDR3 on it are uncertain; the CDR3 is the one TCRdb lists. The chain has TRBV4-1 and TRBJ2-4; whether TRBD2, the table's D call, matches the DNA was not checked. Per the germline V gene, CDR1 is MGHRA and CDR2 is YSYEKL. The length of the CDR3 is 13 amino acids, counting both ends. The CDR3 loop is CASSQVGSGIEYF.

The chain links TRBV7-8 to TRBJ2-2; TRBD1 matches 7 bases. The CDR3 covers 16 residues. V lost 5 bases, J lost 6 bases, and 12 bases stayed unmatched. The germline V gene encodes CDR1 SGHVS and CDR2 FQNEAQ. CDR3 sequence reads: CASSPRQGLVPGELFF. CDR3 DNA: TGTGCCAGCAGCCCCAGACAGGGCCTAGTTCCCGGGGAGCTGTTTTTT.

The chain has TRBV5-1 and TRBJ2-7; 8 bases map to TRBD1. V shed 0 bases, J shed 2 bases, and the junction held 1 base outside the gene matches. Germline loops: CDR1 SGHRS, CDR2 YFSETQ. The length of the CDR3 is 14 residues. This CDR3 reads CASSLVDRAYEQYF. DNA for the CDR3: TGCGCCAGCAGCTTGGTGGACAGGGCCTACGAGCAGTACTTC.